Following are 15 T cell receptor beta chains from one sample sequenced in a study of PD-L1 blockade in urothelial cancer. Time point reported: pretreatment peripheral blood. Repertoires were generated with immunoSEQ multiplex PCR, while TCRdb's copy carries only in-frame clones and drops some. The table has almost 90,000 clones, 84% seen once. The input for sequencing was PBMCs, taken around atezolizumab (anti-PD-L1) treatment. These TCRs come from a man in his fifties or sixties with urothelial cancer.

J is TRBJ2-5 and V is TRBV6-5, with D possibly matching TRBD1 (6 bases). The CDR3 runs 14 residues. The V gene's germline CDR1 is MNHEY and CDR2 SVGAGI. V dropped 2 bases and J dropped 4 bases, with 11 bases sitting between them. The CDR3 DNA reads as TGTGCCAGCAGTTACCAGGGGACCGCAGAGACCCAGTACTTC. Amino acid sequence: CASSYQGTAETQYF.

This clone was seen just once. The chain has TRBV19 and TRBJ1-5; no clear D gene. Germline CDR1 LNHDA, CDR2 SQIVND (reference sequence). The CDR3 is made up of 13 amino acids. Trimming left V 1 base short and J 7 bases short, with 8 bases between. CDR3 residues: CASSIGKQQPQHF. In nucleotides, the CDR3 is TGTGCCAGTAGTATAGGCAAACAGCAGCCCCAGCATTTT. Full variable domain (missing parts from reference TRBV19 and TRBJ1-5): DGGITQSPKYLFRKEGQNVTLSCEQNLNHDAMYWYRQDPGQGLRLIYYSQIVNDFQKGDIAEGYSVSREKKESFPLTVTSAQKNPTAFYLCASSIGKQQPQHFGDGTRLSIL.

The chain joins TRBV9 to TRBJ2-1; the D gene is possibly TRBD2 (5 bases). Germline V gene data show CDR1 as SGDLS and CDR2 as YYNGEE. V dropped 4 bases and J dropped 9 bases, with 17 bases sitting between them. This CDR3 is 14 amino acids long. CDR3 sequence: CASSTTTSLLEQFF. Here the CDR3 DNA reads TGTGCCAGCAGCACTACCACTAGTCTGCTTGAGCAGTTCTTC.

This chain connects TRBV7-2 to TRBJ2-3; 7 nucleotides agree with TRBD2. V shed 1 base and J 3 bases; nucleotides not matched to a gene: 10. This CDR3 is 17 amino acids long. Germline CDR1 SGHTA, CDR2 FQGNSA. The CDR3 DNA follows: TGTGCCAGCAGCTTAGTCGGGCTAGCGGTGAAAACAGATACGCAGTATTTT. It yields the protein CASSLVGLAVKTDTQYF.

The chain is built from TRBV6-1 and TRBJ2-7, with a possible D match to TRBD2 (6 bases). V lost 4 bases and J lost 0, with 16 bases in between. The length of the CDR3 is 16 residues. Germline CDR1 and CDR2: MNHNS and SASEGT. The CDR3: CASSGSAGQTSYEQYF. CDR3 nucleotide sequence: TGTGCCAGCAGTGGGTCCGCGGGGCAAACCTCCTACGAGCAGTACTTC.

This clone was counted once. The chain links TRBV18 to TRBJ1-3, with D possibly being TRBD1 (5 bases). The CDR3 sequence is 17 residues long. Germline lookup yields CDR1 KGHSH and CDR2 LQKENI. V lost 3 bases to trimming and J lost 4 bases, with 19 bases between them. CDR3 bases: TGTGCCAGCTCACCTCAACCCCTCGACAGAGGAGGAAACACCATATATTTT. Protein: CASSPQPLDRGGNTIYF.

The chain has TRBV18 and TRBJ2-2; 11 bases fit TRBD1. The V segment lost 2 bases and the J segment 3 bases; nucleotides outside the gene matches: 8. CDR3 length: 18 amino acids. Per the germline V gene, CDR1 is KGHSH and CDR2 is LQKENI. CDR3 loop: CASSPALGQGEYTGELFF. The CDR3 DNA follows: TGTGCCAGCTCACCAGCCCTGGGACAGGGGGAATACACCGGGGAGCTGTTTTTT. Complete variable domain (other parts from reference TRBV18 and TRBJ2-2): NAGVMQNPRHLVRRRGQEARLRCSPMKGHSHVYWYRQLPEEGLKFMVYLQKENIIDESGMPKERFSAEFPKEGPSILRIQQVVRGDSAAYFCASSPALGQGEYTGELFFGEGSRLTVL.

The CDR3 DNA sequence: TGTGCCAGCAGTGCCGAATACTCAGGGACTGGAAACACCATATATTTT. Translated: CASSAEYSGTGNTIYF. The J gene is TRBJ1-3, the V gene TRBV2; D is perhaps TRBD1 (5 bases). The length of the CDR3 is 16 residues. V lost 4 bases, J lost 2 bases, and 15 bases lay in between. Germline-derived CDR1 and CDR2 are SNHLY and FYNNEI.

This clone has only a few counts. The CDR3, as DNA: TGTGCCTGGAGTCGATTAGACCAAGAGACCCAGTACTTC. Translation: CAWSRLDQETQYF. The genes are TRBV30 and TRBJ2-5, with D hard to call. The CDR3 has 13 amino acids. Per germline, CDR1 GTSNPN and CDR2 SVGIG (reference sequence). V was shortened by 2 bases and J by 0 bases, with 7 bases between the two germline ends.

The rearrangement joins TRBV5-1 to TRBJ2-5; 9 positions agree with TRBD1. The J segment lost 3 bases and the V segment lost 5 bases, leaving 2 bases of the junction unmatched. The germline gives CDR1 SGHRS, CDR2 YFSETQ. There are 13 residues in the CDR3. CDR3 residues: CASSRTGEETQYF. CDR3 nucleotide sequence: TGCGCCAGCAGTCGGACAGGGGAAGAGACCCAGTACTTC.

Only one count was recorded for this clone. The CDR3 loop is CASRMTGGGQPQHF. CDR3 bases: TGTGCCAGTAGGATGACAGGGGGCGGGCAGCCCCAGCATTTT. This chain links TRBV19 with TRBJ1-5; TRBD1 aligns across 10 bases. The germline V gene has CDR1 LNHDA and CDR2 SQIVND (reference sequence). V lost 6 bases and J lost 7; bases outside the gene matches: 6. The CDR3 extends over 14 amino acids.

The chain has TRBV7-3 and TRBJ2-6; 7 positions match TRBD2. The CDR3 contains 15 residues. Germline-derived CDR1 and CDR2 are SGHTA and FQGTGA. V lost 5 bases, J lost 2 bases, and 3 bases stayed unmatched. CDR3 in amino acids: CASSGGGTGANVLTF. As DNA, the CDR3 is TGTGCCAGCAGCGGGGGGGGAACTGGGGCCAACGTCCTGACTTTC.

This rearrangement joins TRBV4-1 to TRBJ2-3; 9 bases are a match to TRBD1. In germline, CDR1 is MGHRA, CDR2 YSYEKL. V was pared by 0 bases and J by 2 bases, with 9 bases of the junction left unmatched. The CDR3 contains 18 residues. The DNA of the CDR3 is TGCGCCAGCAGCCAAGAGGGGCGCGGGACAGGGCTCACAGATACGCAGTATTTT. Its translation: CASSQEGRGTGLTDTQYF.

V usage is TRBV2 and J usage is TRBJ2-3; TRBD2 matches 11 bases. This CDR3 comprises 17 residues. In germline, CDR1 is SNHLY, CDR2 FYNNEI. J lost 3 bases, V lost 10 bases, and 15 bases had no gene match. The CDR3 DNA reads TGTGCCACCTCCCGGGACAGTAGACTAGCGGGAACAGATACGCAGTATTTT. Residues: CATSRDSRLAGTDTQYF.

The chain employs TRBV28 and TRBJ1-2; 7 nucleotides match TRBD1. Germline-derived CDR1 and CDR2 are MDHEN and SYDVKM. The CDR3 spans 14 residues. After removal of 7 bases from V and 0 bases from J, the junction contained 5 bases not matched to a gene. The CDR3 DNA sequence: TGTGCCAGCACCGGGGACAGAGCTAACTATGGCTACACCTTC. Protein product: CASTGDRANYGYTF.